This T cell receptor beta chain comes out of a study of Ad26.COV2.S vaccination and SARS-CoV-2 variants (dated by TCRdb to the early 2020s). For context, the study as a whole: Donors in the vaccine arm were drawn from COV1001, a phase I-IIa trial of Ad26.COV2.S in healthy adults that was multicentre, randomized, double-blind and placebo-controlled. Dosing of Ad26.COV2.S was intramuscular, at either 5x10^10 or 1x10^11 viral particles, delivered as one shot or as two shots spaced 56 days apart. TCRbeta repertoire sequencing was used to assess the specificity and breadth of SARS-CoV-2-reactive T cell receptors after Ad26.COV2.S vaccination. The TCR-sequenced set comprised approximately 32 samples: approximately 19 Ad26.COV2.S vaccine recipients, 5 placebo recipients and 8 SARS-CoV-2 convalescent individuals. Trial participants were randomized into five groups of five, in which low-dose or high-dose Ad26.COV2.S was given once or twice, or placebo was given on both occasions. Investigators did not know the trial group allocation while performing experiments and assessing outcomes. On the study overall, not on this receptor specifically: Non-spike TCR breadth was comparable between vaccine and placebo recipients, consistent with the vaccine containing only spike. The authors noted that total T cell responses may have been underestimated by the TCR breadth and depth analyses. Comparing responses between vaccine doses or regimens was not something the study was powered to do. Compared with placebo recipients, Ad26.COV2.S recipients showed higher spike-specific TCR breadth (P = 0.0014). Substantial breadth of spike-specific CD8+ and CD4+ T cell responses was reported after vaccination.

The V end loses 0 bases and the J end loses 0 bases, and a stretch of 10 bases separates them. The CDR3 sequence holds 16 residues, the cysteine and phenylalanine included. The read is trimmed to its CDR3 DNA, 48 bases read in frame from base 1. The germline V gene yields SGHDT for CDR1 and YYEEEE for CDR2. The immunoSEQ Assay was used to sequence TCRbeta CDR3 regions. After extraction, genomic DNA underwent amplification by bias-controlled multiplex PCR, followed by high-throughput sequencing. The study's processing was this. To quantify the absolute abundance of each unique TCRbeta CDR3 region, sequences were collapsed and filtered. T cell fraction was estimated by normalizing TCRbeta template counts to usable DNA, with usable DNA measured through amplification of reference genes found in all nucleated cells. Repertoire TCRs were annotated as SARS-CoV-2-specific by exact matching of V gene, CDR3 amino acid sequence and J gene to a known reactive TCR set. The reference SARS-CoV-2 TCR set came from MIRA and was filtered for enrichment in COVID-19-positive ImmuneCODE repertoires, removing public or cross-reactive TCRs. Drawing on the MIRA antigens, annotated TCRs were analysed further at the level of specific ORF or position within ORF. Depth was the summed frequency of annotated unique rearrangements, while breadth was defined as annotated unique rearrangements over total unique productive rearrangements. TCR breadth was compared between groups using two-sided Wilcoxon rank-sum tests. In its TCRdb copy, this immuneACCESS table keeps in-frame sequences only and misses some clones. Where compared with another copy, unresolved V genes explain less than half of these, and the others have no known cause. The DNA was the basis for D and trimming; V, J and clone size are from that table. The sample table records roughly 700,000 clones; around 90% of these occur just once. The ten biggest clones cover over 1.3% of the sample.

The sample's treatment or condition, from its label and the paper: some 19 received Ad26.COV2.S at low or high dose, single or two shots; roughly five received placebo; per-sample allocation not given. For vaccine and placebo recipients, the sequenced repertoires came from samples collected on day 63 after the first injection. Cohort 1b enrolled about two dozen adults aged 18-55 years at a single site in Boston, USA, between 29 July and 7 August 2020. Ad26.COV2.S was a replication-incompetent adenovirus type 26 vector expressing a prefusion-stabilized SARS-CoV-2 spike protein from the original Wuhan strain. This clone was observed a few times. Its antigen target is currently unknown. Per-base qualities were not stored, and no clone one base away is much larger.

The sequence was obtained from a person between 18 and 59 years old who received the Ad26.COV2.S COVID-19 vaccine or a placebo. Sequences were derived from peripheral blood, sampled in a trial of Ad26.COV2.S vaccine versus placebo. The sequence links TRBV5-6 to TRBJ1-3, with a weak D call of TRBD1 (6 bases match). The CDR3 region reads CASSLGYRASGNTIYF. The DNA is as follows: TGTGCCAGCAGCTTGGGATACAGGGCCTCTGGAAACACCATATATTTT. The full variable domain, with segments outside the CDR3 supplied by the reference TRBV5-6 and TRBJ1-3 proteins, appears as DAGVTQSPTHLIKTRGQQVTLRCSPKSGHDTVSWYQQALGQGPQFIFQYYEEEERQRGNFPDRFSGHQFPNYSSELNVNALLLGDSALYLCASSLGYRASGNTIYFGEGSWLTVV.